This T cell receptor beta chain appears in the sequencing data of a study of human T cells and chemical hapten exposure. Trimming shortened V by 0 bases and J by 4 bases, and 11 bases separated the two germline ends. Germline V CDR1 and CDR2: SGHRS, YFSETQ. This CDR3 comprises 14 residues. Described time point: patch test 2, 6 weeks after DPC sensitization. Noted treatment: therapeutic diphenylcyclopropenone sensitization with weekly scalp DPC. Original data processing: Per-sample TCR counts ranged from roughly 20,000 to 750,000, median roughly 96,000. In TCRdb, the RACE reads were re-called with MiXCR into one record per CDR3 protein. Clone size and V and J calls follow TCRdb, not the original study. The sample consists of more than 85,000 distinct CDR3 sequences, approximately 8.8% of them appearing once. This clonotype has just a few counts.

Sequenced here: whole blood, sampled in connection with sensitization to the hapten diphenylcyclopropenone (DPC). The V and J genes are TRBV5-1 and TRBJ2-7, with no clear D. This receptor was obtained from a woman in her 40s with alopecia areata. Some clones in this sample may be carry-over from other donors' samples. CDR3 DNA: TGCGCCAGCAGCTTGGGGATCACTGGGTACGAGCAGTACTTC. Residues: CASSLGITGYEQYF.